This TCR beta chain is drawn from a study of shared clonotypes between healthy human individuals. General study points: Owing to a small donor count, the genetic and exposure-history diversity represented was limited.

Per the germline V gene, CDR1 is SGHTA and CDR2 is FQGNSA. The CDR3 totals 15 residues. The trim removed 5 bases at V and 7 bases at J, leaving 7 bases unmatched. Authors' analysis steps: Owing to the provision of junction-only sequences devoid of quality scores by immunoSEQ, filtering differed. The data were produced by immunoSEQ multiplex PCR, yet TCRdb's version contains in-frame clones alone and is incomplete. D and trimming were read from the DNA, whereas the V and J calls and clone size are those reported in that table. The table has a few hundred thousand clones, just over 75% seen once. For this clone: As yet, its antigen is unknown.

Sequencing was carried out using PBMCs. The sequence was collected from a woman aged 40 to 50 in good health. Some clones in this sample may be carry-over from other donors' samples. The chain is built from TRBV7-2 and TRBJ2-1, with TRBD2 identical over 11 bases. The CDR3 region has the DNA TGTGCCAGCAGCCTCACTAGCGGGGGTCCGAATGAGCAGTTCTTC. This translates into CASSLTSGGPNEQFF.